These 9 T cell receptor beta chains were sequenced from one sample in a study of cytomegalovirus exposure and HLA in healthy donors. Assay: immunoSEQ multiplex PCR; the TCRdb copy retains only in-frame clones and omits some. The sample has about 130,000 clones, 80% to 90% seen once. Source material: PBMCs. These TCRs come from a woman under 30 in good health and CMV-seronegative.

In this sample, this clone turned up once. J is TRBJ2-3 and V is TRBV5-1, with D unclear. The V gene lost 4 bases and the J gene lost 0 bases, with 9 bases spanning the gap. In germline, CDR1 is SGHRS, CDR2 YFSETQ. The CDR3 runs to 14 residues. The CDR3 DNA follows: TGCGCCAGCAGCATCGCGGCTAGCACAGATACGCAGTATTTT. Its translation: CASSIAASTDTQYF.

This clone was detected a few times. V usage is TRBV15 and J usage is TRBJ2-1; 7 bases align to TRBD2. V was clipped by 6 bases and J by 8 bases; unmatched bases: 10. Germline V gives CDR1 LNHNV, CDR2 YYDKDF (reference sequence). The length of the CDR3 is 14 residues. The CDR3 DNA reads as TGTGCCACCAGAGGGACTATCGATTGGGATGAGCAGTTCTTC. It yields the protein CATRGTIDWDEQFF.

This clone is a singleton in its sample. The DNA of the CDR3 is TGTGCCAGCGGAGGGGGCCCCAACTATGGCTACACCTTC. It is translated as CASGGGPNYGYTF. The J gene is TRBJ1-2, the V gene TRBV6-1; 7 positions match TRBD1. The CDR3 is 13 residues long. V lost 8 bases, J lost 2 bases, and 5 bases stayed unmatched. The V gene's germline CDR1 is MNHNS and CDR2 SASEGT.

CDR3 residues: CASRLGTVFEQFF. The CDR3 region has the DNA TGTGCCAGCAGGCTCGGGACAGTCTTTGAGCAGTTCTTC. The chain carries TRBV6-1 and TRBJ2-1; 7 nucleotides match TRBD1. V was pared by 6 bases and J by 9 bases, with 8 bases of the junction left unmatched. Looked up from germline, CDR1 is MNHNS and CDR2 is SASEGT. The CDR3 consists of 13 residues.

The genes are TRBV25-1 and TRBJ1-1, with D possibly matching TRBD1 (5 bases). The germline V and J ends were trimmed by 4 bases and 6 bases, with 15 bases remaining between them. The CDR3 is 14 residues long. Germline V CDR1 and CDR2: MGHDK, SYGVNS. The CDR3 spells CASSVLGAYAEAFF. The CDR3, as DNA: TGTGCCAGCAGTGTCCTTGGGGCGTACGCTGAAGCTTTCTTT.

The rearrangement links TRBV6-1 to TRBJ1-2; perhaps TRBD1 as D (6 bases). Germline CDR1 MNHNS, CDR2 SASEGT. The CDR3 totals 15 residues. Trimming stripped 4 bases from V and 2 bases from J, with 14 bases between. The CDR3 DNA reads TGTGCCAGCAGTGTGATAGGACAGACAAACTATGGCTACACCTTC. Translated, it gives CASSVIGQTNYGYTF.

V and J are TRBV28 and TRBJ1-5, with 8 bases aligning to TRBD1. Germline CDR1 reads MDHEN; CDR2 reads SYDVKM. The CDR3 has 13 amino acids. The trim removed 8 bases at V and 5 bases at J, leaving 5 bases unmatched. Written as DNA, the CDR3 is TGTGCCAGCCGCCAGGGGGCCCATCAGCCCCAGCATTTT. This encodes CASRQGAHQPQHF. Combining the CDR3 with reference TRBV28 and TRBJ1-5 gives the whole variable domain DVKVTQSSRYLVKRTGEKVFLECVQDMDHENMFWYRQDPGLGLRLIYFSYDVKMKEKGDIPEGYSVSREKKERFSLILESASTNQTSMYLCASRQGAHQPQHFGDGTRLSIL.

This clone appeared a single time. The V and J genes are TRBV27 and TRBJ2-1, with D maybe TRBD2 (5 bases). V lost 3 bases, J lost 3 bases, and 18 bases lay in between. The CDR3 length is 17 residues. In germline, CDR1 is MNHEY, CDR2 SMNVEV (reference sequence). CDR3 loop: CASSFTQLESGYNEQFF. CDR3 bases: TGTGCCAGCAGTTTCACCCAACTAGAGTCCGGCTACAATGAGCAGTTCTTC.

This chain joins TRBV19 and TRBJ1-5, with 8 bases identical to TRBD1. V lost 9 bases and J lost 9; bases outside the gene matches: 16. Germline CDR1 reads LNHDA; CDR2 reads SQIVND (reference sequence). This CDR3 has 15 residues. For the CDR3, the DNA is TGTGCCAGCCAGGGGGCTCTGGGCTTAGAACGGCCCCAGCATTTT. Protein: CASQGALGLERPQHF.